What follows describes a single T cell receptor (beta chain). Its cognate antigen has yet to be identified. Nothing much larger sits one base from this clone, and base qualities are not available. CDR1 and CDR2 were assigned from the germline V gene (reference sequence) as GTSNPN and SVGIG. There are 16 amino acids in the CDR3, from cysteine to phenylalanine inclusive. Only the CDR3 DNA stays, 48 bases, in frame from base 1. V gives up 3 bases and J gives up 2 bases, and the segment between their germline ends measures 20 bases. These data come from a study of CD8 T cells in Susac syndrome (dated 2019 in TCRdb). In the study overall: Of the Susac syndrome patients who were sequenced, five or six had clinically active disease and about 8 were in clinical remission. Susac syndrome patients were therapy-naive, on corticosteroids (some also receiving IVIg), or on IVIg alone at blood withdrawal. The study used repertoire sequencing to test whether antigen drove CD8+ T cell activation and differentiation in Susac syndrome.

Results and caveats for the whole study, not just this receptor: In patients with Susac syndrome, the CD4+ T cell repertoire showed no detectable clonal expansion. The study acknowledged that relatively few individuals were included in the TCR sequencing and HLA analysis.

Peripheral blood CD8+ and CD4+ T cells from healthy donors, Susac syndrome patients and multiple sclerosis patients were profiled by high-throughput TCR beta sequencing. The Susac syndrome patients fulfilled recently defined diagnostic criteria for definite or probable disease. Bulk CD8+ and CD4+ T cells were purified by magnetic negative isolation, whereas CD8+ TEMRA cells were enriched by FACS. Blood was collected in EDTA tubes and processed within 24 hours, with PBMCs isolated through density gradient centrifugation. PBMCs destined for TCR sequencing were cryopreserved in liquid nitrogen and later thawed in a 37 °C water bath. Purity of sorted or isolated CD4+, CD8+ and CD8+ TEMRA cells was at least 90%. RNA was extracted with the RNeasy kit and about 0.5 to 1 ug was reverse transcribed using random hexamers. The immunoSEQ multiplex PCR assay, covering 54 Vbeta and 13 Jbeta segments, was used to amplify TCR beta CDR3 regions. Bias from PCR amplification was corrected by using a synthetic template baseline for primer optimization and for computational correction. Per the original workflow: Reads were annotated to V, D and J genes per IMGT and analyzed with immunoSEQ Analyzer, keeping only productive sequences. To calculate clonality, Shannon entropy was normalized by log2 of the number of productive unique sequences and then subtracted from one. For each patient and control, public and private clones were evaluated within the 100 most prevalent clones. Clones were defined as Susac-specific when absent from the healthy and MS cohorts, from roughly 1,000 published viral clones and from other ImmuneACCESS disease sequences. TCRdb passed the public sequencing reads through fastp at Q25 and MiXCR, retaining productive beta sequences. Rows with a matching CDR3 protein are joined into one entry that keeps the most common DNA and genes. These V and J calls originate from TCRdb's pipeline instead of the authors' own analysis. In all, the sample holds approximately 210,000 distinct CDR3 sequences, and about 94% of those were seen once. The ten largest clones capture about 0.14% of the sample.

This sequence was found in a human donor with Susac syndrome. The V and J segments used are TRBV30 and TRBJ2-7; TRBD2 might be the D gene, on 5 matching bases. The sequencing sample was made of CD4+ T cells from PBMCs. CDR3 region: CAWSALPGKGPYEQYF. The bases are TGTGCCTGGAGCGCCCTCCCGGGGAAGGGCCCCTACGAGCAGTACTTC. The reference TRBV30 and TRBJ2-7 proteins fill in what lies around the CDR3, so the full variable domain reads SQTIHQWPATLVQPVGSPLSLECTVEGTSNPNLYWYRQAAGRGLQLLFYSVGIGQISSEVPQNLSASRPQDRQFILSSKKLLLSDSGFYLCAWSALPGKGPYEQYFGPGTRLTVT.